This T cell receptor beta chain emerged from a study of Graves' ophthalmopathy and Graves' hyperthyroidism. The J segment lost 7 bases and the V segment lost 3 bases, leaving 11 bases of the junction unmatched. Germline loops: CDR1 LNHDA, CDR2 SQIVND (reference sequence). This CDR3 spans 15 amino acids. Ophthalmopathy absent within 18 months of follow-up marked hyperthyroidism as stable. Other autoimmune diseases, uncontrolled infections, pregnancy and lactation each led to patient exclusion. The source of the PBMCs was roughly 10 ml of fresh peripheral blood. This clonotype came up many times. Its antigen is unidentified. TCR beta CDR3 regions were amplified from RNA transcripts. After a first-round RT-PCR with HTBI primers, a second-round multiplex PCR was run. One entry per CDR3 protein, called by TCRdb with MiXCR from the multiplex PCR reads. The table lists roughly 380,000 distinct CDR3 sequences, 15% of them singletons.

Findings of the study overall: Discrimination between ophthalmopathy and stable hyperthyroidism by a 13-signature model showed roughly 88% sensitivity and almost 83% specificity.

The receptor was isolated from a young woman with stable Graves' hyperthyroidism. The chain links TRBV19 to TRBJ1-1; TRBD1 matches at 7 bases. The sequenced sample was peripheral blood. CDR3 sequence: CASSIIEAGGGEAFF. The CDR3 nucleotides read TGTGCCAGTAGTATCATCGAGGCAGGGGGAGGTGAAGCTTTCTTT.